The 18 T cell receptor beta chains reported below all come from one sample, sequenced in a study of T cell responses to AZD1222 COVID-19 vaccine (dated by TCRdb to the early 2020s). What the time point label conveys for this sample: baseline before first vaccination. Library creation used the immunoSEQ multiplex PCR assay. Sourced from immuneACCESS, this table was stored by TCRdb with only in-frame sequences that have V and J called. A share of the clones is absent; for the studies checked, an unresolved V gene accounts for under half, and the remainder has no known explanation. Within this sample are approximately 90,000 clones, with 70% to 90% of them counted one time only. The ten largest clonotypes hold approximately 7.9% of the sample. The specimen was peripheral blood, collected on day 0 of AZD1222 vaccination. The receptors shown here come from an adult in good health.

This chain uses TRBV2 with TRBJ2-7, with D possibly being TRBD1 (5 bases). V was shortened by 4 bases and J by 5 bases, with 15 bases between the two germline ends. The CDR3 spans 14 residues. Per germline, CDR1 SNHLY and CDR2 FYNNEI. CDR3 protein: CASSGEGVHDEQYF. CDR3 in DNA: TGTGCCAGCAGTGGGGAAGGGGTACATGACGAGCAGTACTTC.

This sequence joins TRBV7-9 and TRBJ1-5; D not resolved. Germline V CDR1 and CDR2: SEHNR, FQNEAQ (reference sequence). The V gene lost 3 bases and the J gene lost 6 bases, with 15 bases spanning the gap. CDR3 length: 15 amino acids. CDR3 residues: CASSFGDGVVQPQHF. In DNA, the CDR3 is TGTGCCAGCAGCTTCGGGGATGGAGTGGTTCAGCCCCAGCATTTT.

This chain links TRBV29-1 with TRBJ2-5, with D unclear. Germline lookup yields CDR1 SQVTM and CDR2 ANQGSEA. Trimming pared 4 bases from V and 2 bases from J, leaving 14 bases between. The CDR3 is made up of 14 amino acids. Written as DNA, the CDR3 is TGCAGCGTTGTGCAGTCTTACGGGCAAGAGACCCAGTACTTC. This encodes CSVVQSYGQETQYF.

This clone was recorded only once. CDR3 in DNA: TGTGCCAGCAGTGATGACAGGACCCAGGGAAATACGCAGTATTTT. Translating gives CASSDDRTQGNTQYF. The chain employs TRBV6-1 and TRBJ2-3; D is possibly TRBD1 (6 bases). Trimming took off 3 bases at V and 7 bases at J, with 17 bases between the two ends. Germline V lookup: CDR1 MNHNS, CDR2 SASEGT. This CDR3 is 15 amino acids long.

The CDR3 nucleotides read TGTGCCAGCTCACCTTCAGGACCCGGGGACCTCTCAGGAAACACCATATATTTT. The encoded protein is CASSPSGPGDLSGNTIYF. The V gene is TRBV18, the J gene TRBJ1-3; possible D gene TRBD1, 5 bases. With 3 bases removed from V and 4 bases from J, the gap between germline ends came to 22 bases. This CDR3 comprises 18 residues. Per the germline V gene, CDR1 is KGHSH and CDR2 is LQKENI.

The chain recombines TRBV7-9 with TRBJ2-5; D unclear. CDR3 size: 14 residues. CDR1 is SEHNR, CDR2 FQNEAQ, per germline (reference sequence). Trimming cost V 1 base and J 4 bases, with 10 bases left between them. As DNA, the CDR3 is TGTGCCAGCAGCTTAGGCTGGGGTATAGAGACCCAGTACTTC. Protein sequence: CASSLGWGIETQYF. The full variable domain, with the rest looked up from reference TRBV7-9 and TRBJ2-5, is DTGVSQNPRHKITKRGQNVTFRCDPISEHNRLYWYRQTLGQGPEFLTYFQNEAQLEKSRLLSDRFSAERPKGSFSTLEIQRTEQGDSAMYLCASSLGWGIETQYFGPGTRLLVL.

The J gene is TRBJ2-4, the V gene TRBV19; D gene ambiguous. The CDR3 sequence is 15 residues long. The germline V and J ends were trimmed by 1 base and 2 bases, with 9 bases remaining between them. Germline CDR1 reads LNHDA; CDR2 reads SQIVND (reference sequence). The CDR3 region is CASSIATLTKNIQYF. For the CDR3, the DNA is TGTGCCAGTAGTATAGCCACGTTAACCAAAAACATTCAGTACTTC.

The V gene is TRBV28, the J gene TRBJ2-1, with TRBD1 identical over 8 bases. The length of the CDR3 is 15 residues. Germline-derived CDR1 and CDR2 are MDHEN and SYDVKM. After removal of 7 bases from V and 10 bases from J, the junction contained 15 bases not matched to a gene. The CDR3 DNA reads TGTGCCAGCAACTACCTTGGACAGGGTCGTGGCGAGCAGTTCTTC. Protein product: CASNYLGQGRGEQFF.

The rearrangement joins TRBV5-1 to TRBJ2-2, with 10 bases that match TRBD2. Germline V CDR1 and CDR2: SGHRS, YFSETQ. V lost 4 bases to trimming and J lost 3 bases; unmatched junction nucleotides: 6. The CDR3 length is 16 residues. CDR3 loop: CASSPGLAVDTGELFF. DNA for the CDR3: TGCGCCAGCAGCCCCGGACTAGCGGTGGACACCGGGGAGCTGTTTTTT.

The chain is built from TRBV2 and TRBJ1-2; D ambiguous. Germline assignment: CDR1 SNHLY and CDR2 FYNNEI. The CDR3 spans 14 residues. V lost 8 bases, J lost 6 bases, and 19 bases lay in between. CDR3 amino acids: CASHMRSRSDGYTF. The CDR3 region has the DNA TGTGCCAGCCACATGAGGTCCCGGTCAGATGGCTACACCTTC.

The rearrangement joins TRBV19 to TRBJ1-5; weak D call: TRBD1 (6 bases). V lost 3 bases and J lost 9, with 15 bases in between. The CDR3 totals 14 residues. CDR1 and CDR2 (germline): LNHDA, SQIVND (reference sequence). The CDR3 DNA follows: TGTGCCAGTAGTATTCAGGACAGCCTATCGCCCCAGCATTTT. Residues: CASSIQDSLSPQHF.

V usage is TRBV23-1 and J usage is TRBJ1-5, with TRBD1 identical over 7 bases. TRBV23-1 carries the ORF label, with uncertain function. V lost 11 bases and J lost 8; bases outside the gene matches: 18. The CDR3 loop spans 15 amino acids. The CDR3 region is CAPPGRGFSDKPQHF. The DNA of the CDR3 is TGCGCCCCCCCTGGCAGGGGGTTCAGTGACAAGCCCCAGCATTTT.

The rearrangement links TRBV18 to TRBJ1-3, with 7 bases identical to TRBD1. The CDR3 is made up of 15 amino acids. The trim removed 2 bases at V and 7 bases at J, leaving 8 bases unmatched. From germline, CDR1 is KGHSH and CDR2 LQKENI. CDR3 amino acids: CASSPVVTGRNTIYF. For the CDR3, the DNA is TGTGCCAGCTCACCAGTAGTGACAGGGCGGAACACCATATATTTT.

The rearrangement joins TRBV27 to TRBJ1-1; possible D gene TRBD1, 6 bases. The V gene's germline CDR1 is MNHEY and CDR2 SMNVEV (reference sequence). V shed 2 bases and J shed 5 bases, with 12 bases lying between them. The CDR3 runs to 14 residues. CDR3 nucleotides: TGTGCCAGCAGTTTAATGGGGGGCAGGACTGAAGCTTTCTTT. Protein sequence: CASSLMGGRTEAFF.

In its sample, this clone was seen once. V usage is TRBV7-3 and J usage is TRBJ2-3; D remains ambiguous. CDR1 is SGHTA, CDR2 FQGTGA, per germline. Deletions cut 4 bases from V and 2 bases from J, with 13 bases between. CDR3 length: 15 amino acids. CDR3 sequence reads: CASSSRSTTTDTQYF. The CDR3 nucleotides read TGTGCCAGCAGCTCTAGGAGTACGACCACAGATACGCAGTATTTT.

V gene TRBV27 combines with J gene TRBJ2-3; 7 positions match TRBD1. Trimming at V came to 4 bases and at J to 3 bases, leaving 7 bases not matched to a gene. The CDR3 has 15 residues. Germline V lookup: CDR1 MNHEY, CDR2 SMNVEV (reference sequence). The CDR3 spells CASSYGTVLTDTQYF. CDR3 nucleotide sequence: TGTGCCAGCAGTTACGGGACAGTTCTTACAGATACGCAGTATTTT.

This chain uses TRBV11-2 with TRBJ2-6; TRBD1 matches at 8 bases. CDR1 and CDR2 (germline): SGHAT, FQNNGV. CDR3 length: 17 residues. The V segment lost 1 base and the J segment 0 bases; nucleotides outside the gene matches: 2. For the CDR3, the DNA is TGTGCCAGCAGCTTAGTAACAGGGGGCTCTGGGGCCAACGTCCTGACTTTC. This encodes CASSLVTGGSGANVLTF.

The chain uses TRBV7-3 and TRBJ2-7; D is possibly TRBD1 or TRBD2 (5 bases each). The CDR3 covers 15 residues. Between the trimmed V and J ends, which lost 4 bases and 1 base, there was a span of 14 bases. Germline CDR1 and CDR2: SGHTA and FQGTGA. DNA of the CDR3: TGTGCCAGCAGCTCAACCAGGGACGGATCCTACGAGCAGTACTTC. Its protein is CASSSTRDGSYEQYF.